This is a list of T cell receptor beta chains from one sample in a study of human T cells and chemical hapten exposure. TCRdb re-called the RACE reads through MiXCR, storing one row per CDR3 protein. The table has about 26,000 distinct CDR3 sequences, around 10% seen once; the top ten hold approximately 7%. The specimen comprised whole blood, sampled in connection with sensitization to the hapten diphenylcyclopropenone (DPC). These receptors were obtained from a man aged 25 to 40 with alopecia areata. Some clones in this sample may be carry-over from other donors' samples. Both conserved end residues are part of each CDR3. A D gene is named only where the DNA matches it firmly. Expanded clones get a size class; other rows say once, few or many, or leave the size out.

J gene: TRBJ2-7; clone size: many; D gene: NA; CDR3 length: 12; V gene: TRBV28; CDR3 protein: CASTPGPYEQYF; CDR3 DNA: TGTGCCAGCACCCCGGGCCCCTACGAGCAGTACTTC
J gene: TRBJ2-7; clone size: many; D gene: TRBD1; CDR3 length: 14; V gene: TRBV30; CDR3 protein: CAWSSGGATYEQYF; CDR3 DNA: TGTGCCTGGAGTTCAGGGGGCGCAACCTACGAGCAGTACTTC
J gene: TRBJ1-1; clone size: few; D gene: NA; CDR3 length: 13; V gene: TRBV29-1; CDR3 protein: CSVISSTGYEAFF; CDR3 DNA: TGCAGCGTTATCTCGTCCACAGGGTACGAAGCTTTCTTT
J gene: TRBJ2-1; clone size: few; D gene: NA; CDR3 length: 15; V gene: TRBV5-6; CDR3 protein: CASSPGWTSYNEQFF; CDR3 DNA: TGTGCCAGCAGCCCGGGGTGGACCAGTTACAATGAGCAGTTCTTC
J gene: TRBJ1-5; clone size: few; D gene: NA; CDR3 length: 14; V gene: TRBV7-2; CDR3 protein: CASSLLGRNQPQHF; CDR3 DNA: TGTGCCAGCAGCTTACTTGGACGTAATCAGCCCCAGCATTTT
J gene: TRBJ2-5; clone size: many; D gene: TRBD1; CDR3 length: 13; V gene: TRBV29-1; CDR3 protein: CSVNPGQGKTQYF; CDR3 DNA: TGCAGCGTGAACCCTGGACAGGGGAAGACCCAGTACTTC
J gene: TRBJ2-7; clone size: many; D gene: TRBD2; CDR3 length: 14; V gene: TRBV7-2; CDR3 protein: CASSPSGGAPEQYF; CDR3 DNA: TGTGCCAGCAGCCCTAGCGGGGGGGCCCCCGAGCAGTACTTC
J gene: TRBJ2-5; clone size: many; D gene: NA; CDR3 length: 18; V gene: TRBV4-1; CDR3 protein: CASSQEGGGTPHQETQYF; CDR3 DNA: TGCGCCAGCAGCCAAGAGGGGGGTGGGACACCACACCAAGAGACCCAGTACTTC
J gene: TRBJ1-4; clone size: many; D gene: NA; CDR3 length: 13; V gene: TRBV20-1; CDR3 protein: CSARHSTNEKLFF; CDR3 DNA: TGCAGTGCTAGACATTCAACTAATGAAAAACTGTTTTTT
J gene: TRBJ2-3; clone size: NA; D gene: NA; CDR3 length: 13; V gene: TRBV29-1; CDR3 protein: CSVTYSSTDTQYF; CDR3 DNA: TGCAGCGTGACCTATTCTAGCACAGATACGCAGTATTTT
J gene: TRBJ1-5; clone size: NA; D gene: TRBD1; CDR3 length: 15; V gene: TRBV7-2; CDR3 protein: CASSLDGTGSQPQHF; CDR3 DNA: TGTGCCAGCAGCCTCGACGGGACAGGGAGCCAGCCCCAGCATTTT
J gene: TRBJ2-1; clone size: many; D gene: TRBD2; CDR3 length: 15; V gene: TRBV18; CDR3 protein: CASSPLPSGGDEQFF; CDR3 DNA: TGTGCCAGCTCACCACTCCCTAGCGGGGGGGATGAGCAGTTCTTC
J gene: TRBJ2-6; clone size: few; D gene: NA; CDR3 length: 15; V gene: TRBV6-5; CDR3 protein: CASSYRYSGANVLTF; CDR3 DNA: TGTGCCAGCAGTTATCGGTACTCTGGGGCCAACGTCCTGACTTTC
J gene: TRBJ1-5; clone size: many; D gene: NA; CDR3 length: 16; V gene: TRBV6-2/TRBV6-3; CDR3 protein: CASRNRGGGVNQPQHF; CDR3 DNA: TGTGCCAGCAGAAACCGAGGCGGGGGCGTCAATCAGCCCCAGCATTTT
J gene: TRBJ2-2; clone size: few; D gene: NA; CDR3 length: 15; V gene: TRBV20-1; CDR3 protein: CSARDGEKNTGELFF; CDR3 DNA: TGCAGTGCTAGAGATGGGGAGAAGAACACCGGGGAGCTGTTTTTT
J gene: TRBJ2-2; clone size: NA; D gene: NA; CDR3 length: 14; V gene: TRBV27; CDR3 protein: CASSLQGNTGELFF; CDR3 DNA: TGTGCCAGCAGTTTACAGGGTAACACCGGGGAGCTGTTTTTT
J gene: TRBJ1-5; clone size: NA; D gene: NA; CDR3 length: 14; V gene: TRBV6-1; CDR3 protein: CASSEEHPRWPQHF; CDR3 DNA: TGTGCCAGCAGTGAGGAGCACCCGAGGTGGCCCCAGCATTTT
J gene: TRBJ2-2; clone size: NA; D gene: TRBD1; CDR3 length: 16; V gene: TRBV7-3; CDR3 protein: CASSLHGTDNTGELFF; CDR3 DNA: TGTGCCAGCAGCTTACACGGGACAGACAACACCGGGGAGCTGTTTTTT
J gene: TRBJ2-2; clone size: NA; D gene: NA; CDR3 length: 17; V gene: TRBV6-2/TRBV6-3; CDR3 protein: CASSYSRERRDTGELFF; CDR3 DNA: TGTGCCAGCAGTTACTCGAGAGAGCGGAGGGACACCGGGGAGCTGTTTTTT
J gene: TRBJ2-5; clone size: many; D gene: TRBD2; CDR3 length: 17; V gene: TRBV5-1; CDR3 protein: CASSLDASGPLQETQYF; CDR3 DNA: TGCGCCAGCAGCTTGGATGCTAGCGGGCCTCTCCAAGAGACCCAGTACTTC
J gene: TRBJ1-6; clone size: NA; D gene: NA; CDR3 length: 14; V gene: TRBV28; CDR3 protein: CASTPGPTNSPLHF; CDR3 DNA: TGTGCCAGCACCCCGGGGCCGACTAATTCACCCCTCCACTTT
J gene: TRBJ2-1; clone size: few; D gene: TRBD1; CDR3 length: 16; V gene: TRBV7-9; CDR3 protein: CASSLARTGGRNEQFF; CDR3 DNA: TGTGCCAGCAGCTTAGCCCGGACAGGGGGAAGGAATGAGCAGTTCTTC
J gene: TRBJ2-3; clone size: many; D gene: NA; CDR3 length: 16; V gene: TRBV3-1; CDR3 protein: CASSRERTVSTDTQYF; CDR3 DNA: TGTGCCAGCAGCCGCGAGCGGACAGTAAGCACAGATACGCAGTATTTT
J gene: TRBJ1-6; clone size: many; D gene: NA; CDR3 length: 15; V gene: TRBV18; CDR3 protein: CASSPGTSYNSPLHF; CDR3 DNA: TGTGCCAGCTCACCCGGGACCTCCTATAATTCACCCCTCCACTTT
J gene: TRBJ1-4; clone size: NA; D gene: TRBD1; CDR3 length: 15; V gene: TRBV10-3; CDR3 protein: CAISDQGASVEKLFF; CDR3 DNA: TGTGCCATCAGTGATCAGGGGGCGTCTGTAGAAAAACTGTTTTTT
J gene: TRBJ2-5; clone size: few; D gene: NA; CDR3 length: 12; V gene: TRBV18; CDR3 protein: CASSSPTKTQYF; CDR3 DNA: TGTGCCAGCTCATCCCCGACAAAGACCCAGTACTTC
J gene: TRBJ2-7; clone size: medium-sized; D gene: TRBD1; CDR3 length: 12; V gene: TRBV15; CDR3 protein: CATRDRVGEQYF; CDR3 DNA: TGTGCCACCAGGGACAGGGTAGGCGAGCAGTACTTC
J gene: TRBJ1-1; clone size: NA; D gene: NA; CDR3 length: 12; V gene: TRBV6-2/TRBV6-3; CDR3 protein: CASSYPNTEAFF; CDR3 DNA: TGTGCCAGCAGTTACCCCAACACTGAAGCTTTCTTT
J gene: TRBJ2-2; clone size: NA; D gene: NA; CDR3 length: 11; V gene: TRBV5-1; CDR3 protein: CASSDTGELFF; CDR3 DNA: TGCGCCAGCTCCGACACCGGGGAGCTGTTTTTT
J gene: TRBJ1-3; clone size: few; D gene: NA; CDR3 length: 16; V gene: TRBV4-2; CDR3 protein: CASSQEGQPSGNTIYF; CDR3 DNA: TGTGCCAGCAGCCAAGAAGGGCAGCCCTCTGGAAACACCATATATTTT
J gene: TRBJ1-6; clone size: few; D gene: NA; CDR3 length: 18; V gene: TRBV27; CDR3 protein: CASSLSPAPSSYNSPLHF; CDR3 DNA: TGTGCCAGCAGTTTATCCCCAGCCCCGAGCTCCTATAATTCACCCCTCCACTTT
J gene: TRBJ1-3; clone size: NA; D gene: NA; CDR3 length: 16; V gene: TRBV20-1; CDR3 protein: CSAPQLGIRSGNTIYF; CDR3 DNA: TGCAGTGCTCCCCAGCTCGGAATCCGCTCTGGAAACACCATATATTTT
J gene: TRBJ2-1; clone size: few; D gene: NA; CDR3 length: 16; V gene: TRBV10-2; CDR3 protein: CASSEKRASSYNEQFF; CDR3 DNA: TGCGCCAGCAGTGAAAAGCGGGCGAGCTCCTACAATGAGCAGTTCTTC
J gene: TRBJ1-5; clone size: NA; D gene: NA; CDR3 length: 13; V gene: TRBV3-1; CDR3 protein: CASSGGLGQPQHF; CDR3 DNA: TGTGCCAGCAGCGGGGGGCTGGGGCAGCCCCAGCATTTT
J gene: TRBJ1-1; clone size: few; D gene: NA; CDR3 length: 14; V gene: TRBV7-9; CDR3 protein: CASSSLRSWPEAFF; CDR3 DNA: TGTGCCAGCAGCTCCTTAAGGTCCTGGCCTGAAGCTTTCTTT
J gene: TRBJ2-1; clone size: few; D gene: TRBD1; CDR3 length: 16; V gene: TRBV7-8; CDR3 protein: CASTLQGAPTYNEQFF; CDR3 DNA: TGTGCCAGCACCCTACAGGGGGCCCCCACCTACAATGAGCAGTTCTTC
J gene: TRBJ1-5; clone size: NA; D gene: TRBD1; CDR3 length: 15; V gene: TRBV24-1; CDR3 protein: CATSDGQGGIQPQHF; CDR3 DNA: TGTGCCACCAGTGATGGACAGGGTGGGATTCAGCCCCAGCATTTT
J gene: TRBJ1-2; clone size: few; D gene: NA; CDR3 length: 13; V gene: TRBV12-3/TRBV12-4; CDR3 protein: CASSLDGVYGYTF; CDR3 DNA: TGTGCCAGCAGCCTTGACGGGGTCTATGGCTACACCTTC
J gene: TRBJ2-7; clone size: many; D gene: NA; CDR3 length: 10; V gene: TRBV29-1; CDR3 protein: CSGGDYEQYF; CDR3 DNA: TGCAGCGGGGGAGACTACGAGCAGTACTTC
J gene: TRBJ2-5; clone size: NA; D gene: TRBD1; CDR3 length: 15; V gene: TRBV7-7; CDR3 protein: CASSSGQGNQETQYF; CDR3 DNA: TGTGCCAGCAGCTCGGGACAGGGCAACCAAGAGACCCAGTACTTC
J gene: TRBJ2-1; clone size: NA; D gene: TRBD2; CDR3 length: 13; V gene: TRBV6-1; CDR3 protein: CASRPTGGSEQFF; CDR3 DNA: TGTGCCAGCAGACCCACGGGGGGAAGTGAGCAGTTCTTC
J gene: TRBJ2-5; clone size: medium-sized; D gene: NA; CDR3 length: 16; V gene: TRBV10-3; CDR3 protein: CAISEPTKHPPRAQYF; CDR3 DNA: TGTGCCATCAGTGAGCCGACAAAACACCCCCCTCGGGCCCAGTACTTC
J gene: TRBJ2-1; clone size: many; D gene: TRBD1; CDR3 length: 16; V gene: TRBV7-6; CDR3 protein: CASSPGGQGDYNEQFF; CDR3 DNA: TGTGCCAGCAGCCCTGGGGGACAGGGAGACTACAATGAGCAGTTCTTC
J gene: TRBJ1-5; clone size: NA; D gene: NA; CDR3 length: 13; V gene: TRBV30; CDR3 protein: CAWSEAGNQPQHF; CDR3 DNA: TGTGCCTGGAGTGAGGCGGGGAATCAGCCCCAGCATTTT
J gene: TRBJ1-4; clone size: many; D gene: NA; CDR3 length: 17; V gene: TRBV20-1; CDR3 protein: CSASLRTHLPIGEKLFF; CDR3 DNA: TGCAGTGCTAGTCTACGGACCCACTTACCAATAGGTGAAAAACTGTTTTTT
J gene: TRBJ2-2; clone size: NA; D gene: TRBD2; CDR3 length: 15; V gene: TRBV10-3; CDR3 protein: CAISERTSETGELFF; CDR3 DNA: TGTGCCATCAGTGAAAGAACTAGCGAGACCGGGGAGCTGTTTTTT
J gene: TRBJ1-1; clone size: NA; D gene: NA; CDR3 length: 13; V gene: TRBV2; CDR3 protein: CASTRDGGTEAFF; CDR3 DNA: TGTGCCAGCACCCGGGACGGGGGCACTGAAGCTTTCTTT
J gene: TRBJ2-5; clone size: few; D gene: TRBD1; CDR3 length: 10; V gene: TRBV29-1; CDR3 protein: CSGGGETQYF; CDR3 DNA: TGCAGCGGAGGGGGCGAGACCCAGTACTTC
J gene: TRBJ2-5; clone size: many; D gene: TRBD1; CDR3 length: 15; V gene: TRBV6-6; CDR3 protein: CASLLRTGGQETQYF; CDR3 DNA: TGTGCCAGCCTTCTCCGGACAGGGGGGCAAGAGACCCAGTACTTC
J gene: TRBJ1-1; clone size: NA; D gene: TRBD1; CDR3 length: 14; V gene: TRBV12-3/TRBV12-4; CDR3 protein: CASSFTGGSSEAFF; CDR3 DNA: TGTGCCAGCAGCTTTACAGGGGGCTCTTCCGAAGCTTTCTTT
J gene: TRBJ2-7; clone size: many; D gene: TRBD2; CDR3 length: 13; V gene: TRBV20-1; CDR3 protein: CSAGAGLPYEQYF; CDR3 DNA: TGCAGTGCCGGAGCGGGGCTTCCTTACGAGCAGTACTTC
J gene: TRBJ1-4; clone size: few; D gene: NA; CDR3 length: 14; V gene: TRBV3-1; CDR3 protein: CASSQSGTNEKLFF; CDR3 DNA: TGTGCCAGCAGCCAGAGCGGCACTAATGAAAAACTGTTTTTT
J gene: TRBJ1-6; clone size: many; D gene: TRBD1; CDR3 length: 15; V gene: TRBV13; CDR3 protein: CASSLGGTGNFPLHF; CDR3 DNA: TGTGCCAGCAGCTTAGGCGGGACAGGGAATTTCCCCCTCCACTTT
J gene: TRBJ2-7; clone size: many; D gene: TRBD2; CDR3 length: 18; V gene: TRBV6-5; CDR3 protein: CASSWGLAGGRKVYEQYF; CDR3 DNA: TGTGCCAGCAGTTGGGGACTAGCGGGAGGGCGTAAGGTCTACGAGCAGTACTTC
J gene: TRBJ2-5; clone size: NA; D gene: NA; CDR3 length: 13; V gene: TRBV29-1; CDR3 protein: CSVAIQGSETQYF; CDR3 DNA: TGCAGCGTTGCGATCCAGGGGTCAGAGACCCAGTACTTC